These 15 T cell receptor beta chains came from one sample sequenced in a study of blood T cell repertoires in COVID-19. Sequencing was performed with immunoSEQ multiplex PCR; in TCRdb, only in-frame clones are kept and a portion is missing. Seen here are about 210,000 clones, 80% to 90% observed once, and the top ten hold roughly 4.5%. The source material was PBMCs or T cells enriched from blood (not recorded which). Receptor source: a woman in her 30s who had been exposed to COVID-19.

This chain connects TRBV2 to TRBJ1-4; D remains ambiguous. The germline V gene has CDR1 SNHLY and CDR2 FYNNEI. The ends were cut back, 8 bases at V and 3 bases at J, with 13 bases in the middle. CDR3 length: 14 amino acids. This chain's CDR3 is CASDLSSANEKLFF. CDR3 coding DNA: TGTGCCAGCGACTTATCCTCGGCTAATGAAAAACTGTTTTTT. The full variable domain, its missing parts supplied by reference TRBV2 and TRBJ1-4, is EPEVTQTPSHQVTQMGQEVILRCVPISNHLYFYWYRQILGQKVEFLVSFYNNEISEKSEIFDDQFSVERPDGSNFTLKIRSTKLEDSAMYFCASDLSSANEKLFFGSGTQLSVL.

The V call is TRBV19, the J call TRBJ2-1, with D maybe TRBD1 (5 bases). Germline V gene data show CDR1 as LNHDA and CDR2 as SQIVND (reference sequence). This CDR3 comprises 15 residues. The V gene lost 7 bases and the J gene lost 5 bases, with 18 bases spanning the gap. This CDR3 is CASTLAQDNDNEQFF. The CDR3 DNA is TGTGCCAGTACCCTGGCCCAGGACAATGACAATGAGCAGTTCTTC.

The J gene is TRBJ1-5, the V gene TRBV4-2; TRBD1 might be the D (6 bases). The germline CDR1 and CDR2 sequences are LGHNA and YNFKEQ. Between the trimmed V and J ends, which lost 2 bases and 2 bases, there was a span of 13 bases. This CDR3 contains 16 residues. CDR3 region: CASSQTQAGGNQPQHF. For the CDR3, the DNA is TGTGCCAGCAGCCAAACACAGGCAGGGGGCAATCAGCCCCAGCATTTT.

The J gene is TRBJ2-2, the V gene TRBV10-3, with 12 bases matching TRBD1. The V gene end was trimmed by 0 bases and the J gene end by 5 bases; junction bases not matched to a gene: 7. The germline V gene encodes CDR1 ENHRY and CDR2 SYGVKD. This CDR3 is 18 amino acids long. The CDR3 DNA sequence: TGTGCCATCAGTGAGTCGCTGGGACAGGGGGCCGCGACCGGGGAGCTGTTTTTT. Its protein is CAISESLGQGAATGELFF.

The chain is built from TRBV19 and TRBJ2-5; maybe TRBD2 (5 bases). The CDR3 consists of 14 residues. Germline CDR1 LNHDA, CDR2 SQIVND (reference sequence). Trimming stripped 4 bases from V and 5 bases from J, with 14 bases between. The DNA for the CDR3 is TGTGCCAGTAGTAGGAGTGAGGGAACGGAGACCCAGTACTTC. Translating it yields CASSRSEGTETQYF.

V and J are TRBV6-5 and TRBJ2-4, with 10 positions matching TRBD1. Per the germline V gene, CDR1 is MNHEY and CDR2 is SVGAGI. The CDR3 loop spans 15 amino acids. J was trimmed by 1 base and V by 6 bases; bases with no gene match: 3. CDR3 region: CASRSTGGAKNIQYF. CDR3 nucleotide sequence: TGTGCCAGCAGGTCGACAGGGGGCGCCAAAAACATTCAGTACTTC.

The chain combines TRBV19 with TRBJ1-2; 9 bases map to TRBD1. The germline CDR1 and CDR2 sequences are LNHDA and SQIVND (reference sequence). The trim removed 6 bases at V and 8 bases at J, leaving 10 bases unmatched. The CDR3 covers 14 residues. The CDR3 loop reads CASRKTGTGLGYTF. As DNA, the CDR3 is TGTGCCAGTAGAAAAACCGGGACAGGGTTAGGCTACACCTTC.

The chain joins TRBV27 to TRBJ1-2; the D gene is possibly TRBD1 (6 bases). V was pared by 1 base and J by 9 bases, with 15 bases between. CDR1 is MNHEY, CDR2 SMNVEV, per germline (reference sequence). The CDR3 has 14 amino acids. The CDR3 reads CASSLLNRELSYTF. In nucleotides, the CDR3 is TGTGCCAGCAGTTTATTGAACAGGGAGTTGAGCTACACCTTC.

This sequence joins TRBV30 and TRBJ1-1; 8 bases agree with TRBD1. The CDR3 spans 14 residues. Germline V gives CDR1 GTSNPN, CDR2 SVGIG (reference sequence). The V segment lost 5 bases and the J segment 5 bases; nucleotides outside the gene matches: 10. The CDR3 protein is CAWLSRGRETEAFF. The CDR3 coding sequence is TGTGCCTGGTTGTCCAGGGGGCGCGAAACTGAAGCTTTCTTT.

This clone was found a few times. The chain carries TRBV6-6 and TRBJ2-1; 7 bases match TRBD2. Germline CDR1 MNHNY, CDR2 SVGAGI (reference sequence). This CDR3 spans 14 amino acids. The trim removed 2 bases at V and 7 bases at J, leaving 5 bases unmatched. The CDR3 DNA is TGTGCCAGCAGTTACCCGCTAGCGGAGAATGAGCAGTTCTTC. Translation gives CASSYPLAENEQFF.

The chain employs TRBV11-2 and TRBJ1-2, with 9 bases identical to TRBD1. The junction had 3 bases not matched to a gene; V was cut back by 5 bases and J by 8 bases. Germline V gene lookup returns CDR1 SGHAT and CDR2 FQNNGV. The CDR3 spans 12 residues. As DNA, the CDR3 is TGTGCCAGCAGCCCGGGACAGGGAGGCTACACCTTC. The encoded protein is CASSPGQGGYTF.

This clone was detected only a few times. The rearrangement uses TRBV29-1 and TRBJ2-7; 8 bases line up with TRBD1. The CDR3 runs to 14 residues. Per the germline V gene, CDR1 is SQVTM and CDR2 is ANQGSEA. V dropped 5 bases and J dropped 1; count of bases not matched to a gene: 7. The DNA for the CDR3 is TGCAGCGTTTTGGGGACAGGATCTTCCTACGAGCAGTACTTC. Translation: CSVLGTGSSYEQYF.

The V gene is TRBV3-1 (or the pseudogene TRBV3-2), the J gene TRBJ1-2; D uncertain. There are 16 residues in the CDR3. V lost 4 bases, J lost 3 bases, and 18 bases lay in between. Germline V gene lookup returns CDR1 LGHDT and CDR2 YNNKEL (reference sequence). CDR3 DNA sequence: TGTGCCAGCAGCCCCCGACCCGGGATCCGGCACTATGGCTACACCTTC. Protein sequence: CASSPRPGIRHYGYTF.

The V call is TRBV19, the J call TRBJ2-1, with D maybe TRBD1 (5 bases). Germline V gene sequence: CDR1 LNHDA, CDR2 SQIVND (reference sequence). The ends were cut back, 10 bases at V and 2 bases at J, with 15 bases in the middle. There are 14 residues in the CDR3. The CDR3 DNA sequence: TGTGCCACCACCCCAGGGATCCCCTACAATGAGCAGTTCTTC. The encoded protein is CATTPGIPYNEQFF.

This clone was seen once. The rearrangement joins TRBV10-3 to TRBJ2-3; 8 bases map to TRBD2. The CDR3 is 14 residues long. Germline V gene data show CDR1 as ENHRY and CDR2 as SYGVKD. The junction had 1 base not matched to a gene; V was cut back by 5 bases and J by 0 bases. CDR3 sequence (DNA): TGTGCCATCAGTAGCGGGGGAAGCACAGATACGCAGTATTTT. This gives the protein CAISSGGSTDTQYF.